This note documents a single TCR beta chain sequence. CDR1 MNHEY and CDR2 SVGAGI come from the germline V gene. The CDR3 totals 15 residues. Germline trimming cut 3 bases from V and 1 base from J; bases unmatched to any gene: 4. The data are from a study of blood T cell repertoires in COVID-19. Study-wide background: COVID-19 samples, acute and convalescent, were from the United States, Italy and Spain. T cells, B-cell-depleted T cells, or PBMCs provided the cDNA or gDNA that served as material.

The data were produced by immunoSEQ multiplex PCR, yet TCRdb's version contains in-frame clones alone and is incomplete. Of some 450,000 clones in the sample, approximately 88% were seen once. Seattle patient enrollment occurred during active infection, with longitudinal follow-up thereafter. The chain has TRBV6-5 and TRBJ2-3; 7 bases fit TRBD1. The sequenced material came from peripheral blood. This TCR derives from a woman aged 50 to 60 with COVID-19, enrolled during active disease. CDR3 nucleotides: TGTGCCAGCAGTTATAGTCAGGGGGGCACAGATACGCAGTATTTT. This codes for CASSYSQGGTDTQYF.